This is a list of T cell receptor beta chains from one sample in a study of blood T cell repertoires in COVID-19. Profiling relied on immunoSEQ multiplex PCR, and the TCRdb table lists in-frame clones only, not all of them. Among 150,000 to 250,000 clones listed, 82% were seen once. Sequenced input: peripheral blood. The receptors shown here come from a human donor with acute or convalescent COVID-19. The donor label of this sample is uncertain. Both conserved end residues are part of each CDR3. D genes are given only for firm matches. Size is stated for part of the rows, as once, few or many counts, or as a class when the clone is expanded.

J | V | size | D | DNA | CDR3
TRBJ2-3 | TRBV24-1 | . | TRBD2 | TGTGCCACCAGTGATACTAGCGGGAACACAGATACGCAGTATTTT | CATSDTSGNTDTQYF
TRBJ1-4 | TRBV5-4 | . | . | TGTGCCAGCAGCTCCCATGACAGAGGATCGGGTGAAAAACTGTTTTTT | CASSSHDRGSGEKLFF
TRBJ1-5 | TRBV5-4 | many | . | TGTGCCAGCAGCTTGGATGCAGGGCCCAATCAGCCCCAGCATTTT | CASSLDAGPNQPQHF
TRBJ1-1 | TRBV5-1 | . | . | TGCGCCAGCAGCCTGGCGGGGTTTGACACTGAAGCTTTCTTT | CASSLAGFDTEAFF
TRBJ2-5 | TRBV29-1 | . | . | TGCAGCGCCCGACTTATTAACCAAGAGGCCCAGTACTTC | CSARLINQEAQYF
TRBJ1-4 | TRBV18 | few | . | TGTGCCAGCTCACCAAGTGTGAGGGTTAATGAAAAACTGTTTTTT | CASSPSVRVNEKLFF
TRBJ2-1 | TRBV5-4 | . | TRBD2 | TGTGCCAGCAGCGCAACTAGCGGGACCTACAATGAGCAGTTCTTC | CASSATSGTYNEQFF
TRBJ1-6 | TRBV20-1 | . | TRBD1 | TGCAGTGCTAGTAAGACAGGGGGTGATTCACCCCTCCACTTT | CSASKTGGDSPLHF
TRBJ1-4 | TRBV7-9 | . | . | TGTGCCAGCAGTCCAGGACAGACAACTAATGAAAAACTGTTTTTT | CASSPGQTTNEKLFF
TRBJ2-5 | TRBV19 | . | TRBD1 | TGTGCCAGTAGTTCTACAGGGGTGAAAGAGACCCAGTACTTC | CASSSTGVKETQYF
TRBJ1-1 | TRBV30 | . | . | TGTGCCTGGATTGTGGGGGGGAACACTGAAGCTTTCTTT | CAWIVGGNTEAFF
TRBJ1-2 | TRBV19 | . | . | TGCGCCAGTGAGGGAAACGAAGGCTACACCTTC | CASEGNEGYTF
TRBJ2-1 | TRBV6-2/TRBV6-3 | . | TRBD2 | TGTGCCAGCAGCGAACTAGCGGAACCCTACAATGAGCAGTTCTTC | CASSELAEPYNEQFF